The 32 T cell receptor beta chains in this list originate from one sample, sequenced in a study of vaccination effects on CD4 cells after COVID-19. Their cognate antigens are unknown. The repertoire was sequenced with immunoSEQ multiplex PCR; TCRdb's copy has only in-frame clones and lacks some. The sample records some 24,000 clones, roughly 80% being singletons. Before any sequencing was done, the ViraFEST assay used viral peptide pools to expand antigen-specific CD4+ T cells. Cells that had been cultured for 10 days were the source of isolated CD4+ T cells. Each participant was given two doses of one vaccine (BNT162b2 or mRNA-1273). The material sequenced was CD4+ T cells from PBMCs cultured with HCoV-NL63 spike peptides, taken after COVID-19 vaccination. The receptors here all came from a human donor who received a COVID-19 vaccine.

This clone was counted only a few times. CDR3 nucleotides: TGTGCCAGCAGCCCCGCAGGGACGGTGACCGGGGAGCTGTTTTTT. It yields the protein CASSPAGTVTGELFF. This chain links TRBV11-3 with TRBJ2-2; the D gene could be TRBD1 or TRBD2 (5 bases each). Trimming took 5 bases from V and 5 from J, leaving 15 bases between them. Per germline, CDR1 SGHNT and CDR2 YENEEA. CDR3 length: 15 amino acids.

The V gene is TRBV6-5, the J gene TRBJ2-3; 8 nucleotides match TRBD1. The V gene's germline CDR1 is MNHEY and CDR2 SVGAGI. The V gene end was trimmed by 6 bases and the J gene end by 2 bases; junction bases not matched to a gene: 4. This CDR3 spans 14 amino acids. CDR3 in amino acids: CASSTGGNTDTQYF. For the CDR3, the DNA is TGTGCCAGCAGCACAGGGGGGAACACAGATACGCAGTATTTT.

The chain couples TRBV6-5 to TRBJ2-7; D possibly corresponds to TRBD1 (6 bases). The germline V and J ends were trimmed by 8 bases and 1 base, with 15 bases remaining between them. The germline gives CDR1 MNHEY, CDR2 SVGAGI. The CDR3 spans 14 residues. The CDR3 coding sequence is TGTGCCAGCTTAGGGACATACCTTTCCTACGAGCAGTACTTC. This gives the protein CASLGTYLSYEQYF.

The chain uses TRBV3-1 (or the pseudogene TRBV3-2) and TRBJ2-3; 8 bases are shared with TRBD1. The CDR3 is 17 residues long. From germline, CDR1 is LGHDT and CDR2 YNNKEL (reference sequence). The J segment lost 1 base and the V segment lost 4 bases, leaving 10 bases of the junction unmatched. CDR3 coding DNA: TGTGCCAGCAGCCGCAGCAGGGGGCAGAGACGCACAGATACGCAGTATTTT. This gives the protein CASSRSRGQRRTDTQYF.

The chain carries TRBV19 and TRBJ1-1; D remains unclear. The CDR3 loop spans 13 amino acids. CDR1 LNHDA and CDR2 SQIVND come from the germline V gene (reference sequence). Trimming shortened V by 0 bases and J by 5 bases, and 7 bases separated the two germline ends. The CDR3 reads CASSIDRGTEAFF. As DNA, the CDR3 is TGTGCCAGTAGTATAGATCGCGGGACTGAAGCTTTCTTT.

The genes are TRBV19 and TRBJ1-6; 7 bases align to TRBD1. The CDR3 is 14 amino acids. CDR1 LNHDA and CDR2 SQIVND come from the germline V gene (reference sequence). V gave up 6 bases and J gave up 5 bases; unmatched junction bases: 4. The CDR3 DNA reads TGTGCCAGTAGCAACAGGGGAAATAATTCACCCCTCCACTTT. This encodes CASSNRGNNSPLHF.

J is TRBJ1-1 and V is TRBV19; 9 bases fit TRBD1. Germline V gives CDR1 LNHDA, CDR2 SQIVND (reference sequence). The CDR3 extends over 14 amino acids. V gave up 6 bases and J gave up 4 bases; unmatched junction bases: 6. CDR3 protein: CASRETGGVTEAFF. The DNA of the CDR3 is TGTGCCAGTAGGGAGACAGGGGGGGTCACTGAAGCTTTCTTT.

The V and J genes are TRBV3-1 (or the pseudogene TRBV3-2) and TRBJ2-2; D gene uncertain. The germline V and J ends were trimmed by 1 base and 3 bases, with 6 bases remaining between them. CDR3 length: 14 residues. Germline loops: CDR1 LGHDT, CDR2 YNNKEL (reference sequence). In nucleotides, the CDR3 is TGTGCCAGCAGCCAAGTTTCTTACACCGGGGAGCTGTTTTTT. Its protein is CASSQVSYTGELFF.

The chain has TRBV5-6 and TRBJ2-3; D might be TRBD1 (5 bases). V was clipped by 2 bases and J by 3 bases, with 16 bases between them. There are 16 residues in the CDR3. The germline CDR1 and CDR2 sequences are SGHDT and YYEEEE. The chain's CDR3 is CASSLGIQVGTDTQYF. CDR3 in DNA: TGTGCCAGCAGCTTAGGTATACAGGTCGGAACAGATACGCAGTATTTT.

The genes are TRBV5-1 and TRBJ1-1, with 7 bases that match TRBD1. J was trimmed by 1 base and V by 2 bases; bases with no gene match: 2. Germline V lookup: CDR1 SGHRS, CDR2 YFSETQ. This CDR3 has 14 residues. The CDR3 sequence is CASSFRQGNTEAFF. CDR3 nucleotide sequence: TGCGCCAGCAGCTTCAGACAGGGGAACACTGAAGCTTTCTTT.

The chain links TRBV11-3 to TRBJ2-1; the match to TRBD1 covers 7 bases. J was trimmed by 2 bases and V by 4 bases; bases with no gene match: 5. The germline gives CDR1 SGHNT, CDR2 YENEEA. The CDR3 is 15 residues long. The CDR3 loop reads CASSSGTVTYNEQFF. Here the CDR3 DNA reads TGTGCCAGCAGCTCCGGGACAGTGACCTACAATGAGCAGTTCTTC. Full variable domain (rest looked up from reference TRBV11-3 and TRBJ2-1): EAGVVQSPRYKIIEKKQPVAFWCNPISGHNTLYWYLQNLGQGPELLIRYENEEAVDDSQLPKDRFSAERLKGVDSTLKIQPAELGDSAVYLCASSSGTVTYNEQFFGPGTRLTVL.

For this clone: Other DNA sequences within the sample encode an identical CDR3. This rearrangement joins TRBV5-1 to TRBJ2-5; 11 nucleotides agree with TRBD2. The V segment lost 2 bases and the J segment 1 base; nucleotides outside the gene matches: 4. Germline CDR1 and CDR2: SGHRS and YFSETQ. The CDR3 runs 16 residues. Written as DNA, the CDR3 is TGCGCCAGCAGCTTAGTAGCGGGAGGGCCCCAAGAGACCCAGTACTTC. Its translation: CASSLVAGGPQETQYF.

V and J are TRBV30 and TRBJ2-7; 10 bases map to TRBD2. V gave up 1 base and J gave up 0 bases; unmatched junction bases: 3. The CDR3 consists of 15 residues. CDR1 GTSNPN and CDR2 SVGIG come from the germline V gene (reference sequence). The DNA for the CDR3 is TGTGCCTGGAGTGGCCTAGCGGGGGACTCCTACGAGCAGTACTTC. Its translation is CAWSGLAGDSYEQYF.

In this sample, this clone turned up once. The gene calls are TRBV11-2 and TRBJ2-3, with D perhaps matching TRBD1 or TRBD2 (5 bases each). V dropped 2 bases and J dropped 6 bases, with 15 bases sitting between them. CDR3 size: 15 residues. CDR1 is SGHAT, CDR2 FQNNGV, per germline. CDR3 DNA sequence: TGTGCCAGCAGCTTACCAGGGACGGTTGGGGATACGCAGTATTTT. Its protein product is CASSLPGTVGDTQYF.

This chain uses TRBV5-1 with TRBJ2-7; D is possibly TRBD2 (6 bases). Trimming removed 4 bases from V and 5 bases from J, with 16 bases in between. The CDR3 spans 14 residues. The germline gives CDR1 SGHRS, CDR2 YFSETQ. The CDR3 sequence: CASSTGVINDEQYF. CDR3 nucleotide sequence: TGCGCCAGCAGCACGGGAGTGATAAACGACGAGCAGTACTTC.

This clone was seen once. V is TRBV2 and J is TRBJ1-3; the D gene is possibly TRBD1 (5 bases). The germline CDR1 and CDR2 sequences are SNHLY and FYNNEI. The CDR3 is 15 amino acids. V dropped 6 bases and J dropped 7 bases, with 19 bases sitting between them. The chain's CDR3 is CASRPGTYLGNTIYF. The CDR3 DNA is TGTGCCAGCAGGCCGGGGACCTACCTTGGCAACACCATATATTTT.

The chain is built from TRBV19 and TRBJ2-1, with D tentatively TRBD2 (6 bases). The length of the CDR3 is 13 residues. The V and J ends lost 2 bases and 10 bases respectively, with 12 bases between them. The V gene's germline CDR1 is LNHDA and CDR2 SQIVND (reference sequence). The CDR3 coding sequence is TGTGCCAGTAGTATAACTCGGAGGGGCGAGCAGTTCTTC. Residues: CASSITRRGEQFF.

This rearrangement joins TRBV27 to TRBJ2-2; D gene uncertain. The CDR3 runs 13 residues. Between the trimmed V and J ends, which lost 2 bases and 5 bases, there was a span of 6 bases. The germline V gene encodes CDR1 MNHEY and CDR2 SMNVEV (reference sequence). CDR3 sequence reads: CASSLRRTGELFF. The DNA of the CDR3 is TGTGCCAGCAGTTTAAGGAGAACCGGGGAGCTGTTTTTT.

The chain joins TRBV9 to TRBJ1-1, with 9 positions matching TRBD1. The germline V gene encodes CDR1 SGDLS and CDR2 YYNGEE. This CDR3 contains 16 residues. Trimming at V came to 0 bases and at J to 5 bases, leaving 8 bases not matched to a gene. As DNA, the CDR3 is TGTGCCAGCAGCGTAGTGGGAACAGGGGGCCTGACTGAAGCTTTCTTT. Its protein is CASSVVGTGGLTEAFF.

The V and J genes are TRBV30 and TRBJ1-5; D is ambiguous. Looked up from germline, CDR1 is GTSNPN and CDR2 is SVGIG (reference sequence). Trimming pared 0 bases from V and 0 bases from J, leaving 6 bases between. This CDR3 has 14 residues. This chain's CDR3 is CAWSVRASNQPQHF. The DNA of the CDR3 is TGTGCCTGGAGTGTACGGGCTAGCAATCAGCCCCAGCATTTT.

The rearrangement links TRBV7-9 to TRBJ2-2; 10 nucleotides match TRBD2. V lost 5 bases and J lost 3; bases outside the gene matches: 3. This CDR3 has 15 residues. CDR1 is SEHNR, CDR2 FQNEAQ, per germline (reference sequence). In nucleotides, the CDR3 is TGTGCCAGCAGCCGAGCGGGGGGGTACACCGGGGAGCTGTTTTTT. The encoded protein is CASSRAGGYTGELFF.

The chain carries TRBV19 and TRBJ2-7, with 8 nucleotides matching TRBD2. The germline gives CDR1 LNHDA, CDR2 SQIVND (reference sequence). V shed 5 bases and J 0 bases; nucleotides not matched to a gene: 6. The CDR3 length is 15 residues. The CDR3 bases are TGTGCCAGTAGTCTCTCAGCGGGGGACTCCTACGAGCAGTACTTC. Translation gives CASSLSAGDSYEQYF.

The V and J genes are TRBV6-5 and TRBJ1-4; 7 bases align to TRBD1. The CDR3 is 14 residues long. J gave up 4 bases and V 6 bases, and 5 bases lay outside the gene matches. The germline CDR1 and CDR2 sequences are MNHEY and SVGAGI. The CDR3 here is CASSEGTVNEKLFF. The CDR3 DNA follows: TGTGCCAGCAGCGAGGGGACAGTTAATGAAAAACTGTTTTTT.

The gene calls are TRBV3-1 (or the pseudogene TRBV3-2) and TRBJ1-3; D not resolved. Germline assignment: CDR1 LGHDT and CDR2 YNNKEL (reference sequence). CDR3 length equals 15 residues. Trimming removed 4 bases at V and 0 bases at J, with 10 bases between. The CDR3 sequence: CASSPSSYSGNTIYF. Here the CDR3 DNA reads TGTGCCAGCAGCCCGTCGTCGTACTCTGGAAACACCATATATTTT.

The rearrangement links TRBV13 to TRBJ2-1; D may match TRBD1 or TRBD2 (5 bases each). Trimming shortened V by 5 bases and J by 5 bases, and 19 bases separated the two germline ends. This CDR3 has 16 amino acids. CDR1 PRHDT and CDR2 FYEKMQ come from the germline V gene (reference sequence). CDR3 DNA sequence: TGTGCCAGCAGCGTATCAGACTGGGGGATCCACAATGAGCAGTTCTTC. Translated, it gives CASSVSDWGIHNEQFF.

The rearrangement uses TRBV4-1 and TRBJ1-2; D may be TRBD1 (6 bases). Trimming cost V 1 base and J 5 bases, with 20 bases left between them. The CDR3 consists of 17 residues. The germline gives CDR1 MGHRA, CDR2 YSYEKL. CDR3 coding DNA: TGCGCCAGCAGCCAAGCCCCCGGGGACCGAGGGGGATATGGCTACACCTTC. It translates to CASSQAPGDRGGYGYTF.

The rearrangement uses TRBV5-1 and TRBJ2-1; the D gene is possibly TRBD1 (6 bases). Germline V gene data show CDR1 as SGHRS and CDR2 as YFSETQ. The CDR3 runs to 16 residues. The V end lost 0 bases, the J end lost 5 bases, and 15 bases lay between the germline ends. The CDR3 DNA reads as TGCGCCAGCAGCTTGGGAGCAGGCAGGGGACACAATGAGCAGTTCTTC. As protein: CASSLGAGRGHNEQFF.

V and J are TRBV25-1 and TRBJ1-1; 7 nucleotides line up with TRBD1. V lost 2 bases and J lost 8; bases outside the gene matches: 2. Germline CDR1 reads MGHDK; CDR2 reads SYGVNS. CDR3 length: 12 amino acids. The chain's CDR3 is CASSERGQEAFF. CDR3 nucleotides: TGTGCCAGCAGTGAAAGGGGACAGGAAGCTTTCTTT.

The chain uses TRBV7-8 and TRBJ1-2; the match to TRBD1 covers 9 bases. Germline lookup yields CDR1 SGHVS and CDR2 FQNEAQ. V shed 3 bases, J shed 8 bases, and the junction held 4 bases outside the gene matches. The CDR3 consists of 13 residues. The CDR3 region has the DNA TGTGCCAGCAGCTTCCGGGACAGGGAAGGCTACACCTTC. Amino acid sequence: CASSFRDREGYTF. The complete variable domain, with remaining parts taken from reference TRBV7-8 and TRBJ1-2, reads GAGVSQSPRYKVAKRGQDVALRCDPISGHVSLFWYQQALGQGPEFLTYFQNEAQLDKSGLPSDRFFAERPEGSVSTLKIQRTQQEDSAVYLCASSFRDREGYTFGSGTRLTVV.

A word on this clone: This CDR3 is also generated by other DNA sequences in the sample. The J gene is TRBJ2-3, the V gene TRBV5-8, with D tentatively TRBD1 (5 bases). The CDR3 runs 14 residues. V was trimmed by 0 bases and J by 2 bases, leaving 7 bases between them. Germline V gene sequence: CDR1 SGHTS, CDR2 YDEGEE. The CDR3 DNA is TGTGCCAGCAGCTTGGGACAGCCCACAGATACGCAGTATTTT. Amino acid sequence: CASSLGQPTDTQYF.

This chain connects TRBV18 to TRBJ1-3, with 9 bases identical to TRBD1. After removal of 0 bases from V and 0 bases from J, the junction contained 0 bases not matched to a gene. The germline V gene has CDR1 KGHSH and CDR2 LQKENI. The CDR3 length is 16 residues. This CDR3 is CASSPPGQGSGNTIYF. In nucleotides, the CDR3 is TGTGCCAGCTCACCACCGGGACAGGGCTCTGGAAACACCATATATTTT.

The chain uses TRBV9 and TRBJ2-2; possibly TRBD1 or TRBD2 for D (5 bases each). Germline CDR1 is SGDLS and CDR2 is YYNGEE. The CDR3 has 17 amino acids. The ends were cut back, 2 bases at V and 4 bases at J, with 18 bases in the middle. The CDR3 DNA is TGTGCCAGCAGCGTTAGAGGGGATGGGGGTGGCACCGGGGAGCTGTTTTTT. Its translation: CASSVRGDGGGTGELFF.